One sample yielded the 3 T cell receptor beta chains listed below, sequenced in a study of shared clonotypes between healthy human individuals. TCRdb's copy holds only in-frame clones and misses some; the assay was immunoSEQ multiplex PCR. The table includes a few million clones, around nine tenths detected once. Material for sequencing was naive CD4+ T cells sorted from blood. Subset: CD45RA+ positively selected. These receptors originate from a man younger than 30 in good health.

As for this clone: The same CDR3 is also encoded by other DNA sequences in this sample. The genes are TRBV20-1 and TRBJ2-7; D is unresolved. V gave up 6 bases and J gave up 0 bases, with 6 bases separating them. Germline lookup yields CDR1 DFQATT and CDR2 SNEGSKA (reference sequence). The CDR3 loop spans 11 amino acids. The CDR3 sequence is CSAQNSYEQYF. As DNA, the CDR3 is TGCAGTGCACAAAACTCCTACGAGCAGTACTTC.

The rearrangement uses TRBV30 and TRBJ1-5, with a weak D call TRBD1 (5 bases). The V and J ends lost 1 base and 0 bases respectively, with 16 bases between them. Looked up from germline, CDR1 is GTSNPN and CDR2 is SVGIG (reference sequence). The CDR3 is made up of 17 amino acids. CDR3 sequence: CAWSATATHYSNQPQHF. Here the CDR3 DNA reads TGTGCCTGGAGTGCGACAGCAACCCATTATAGCAATCAGCCCCAGCATTTT.

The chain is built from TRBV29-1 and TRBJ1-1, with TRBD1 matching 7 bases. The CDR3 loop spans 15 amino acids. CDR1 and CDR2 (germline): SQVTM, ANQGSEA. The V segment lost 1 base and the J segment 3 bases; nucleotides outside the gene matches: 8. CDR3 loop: CSVEVRGREDTEAFF. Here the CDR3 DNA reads TGCAGCGTTGAAGTAAGGGGGCGCGAAGACACTGAAGCTTTCTTT.